These 28 T cell receptor beta chains originate from one sample sequenced in a study of blood T cells in healthy people across ages. A sample-barcoded 5' primer and a J-beta primer mix were used in a second PCR of roughly 7 to 11 cycles. TCRdb reprocessed the 5' RACE reads with MiXCR, giving one entry per CDR3 protein. Found here are 600,000 or so distinct CDR3 sequences, more than 45% of them singletons; the top ten hold around 23%. Sequenced: blood. These TCRs come from a man at least 80 years old in good health.

This clonotype was detected only a few times. This rearrangement joins TRBV5-1 to TRBJ2-1; 10 bases match TRBD2. Looked up from germline, CDR1 is SGHRS and CDR2 is YFSETQ. This CDR3 has 15 residues. V gave up 0 bases and J gave up 7 bases; unmatched junction bases: 4. The CDR3 sequence is CASSLELAGINEQFF. CDR3 in DNA: TGCGCCAGCAGCTTGGAACTAGCGGGAATAAATGAGCAGTTCTTC.

This clonotype was recorded a few times. The chain joins TRBV20-1 to TRBJ1-2, with D unclear. There are 14 residues in the CDR3. V lost 2 bases and J 0 bases, leaving 10 bases between the germline ends. Per the germline V gene, CDR1 is DFQATT and CDR2 is SNEGSKA (reference sequence). For the CDR3, the DNA is TGCAGTGCTAGACAATCAACGACTAACTATGGCTACACCTTC. It translates to CSARQSTTNYGYTF.

This chain joins TRBV20-1 and TRBJ2-7; D possibly corresponds to TRBD1 (6 bases). V was clipped by 4 bases and J by 1 base, with 14 bases between them. CDR1 is DFQATT, CDR2 SNEGSKA, per germline (reference sequence). The CDR3 has 14 residues. CDR3: CSAIPADRSYEQYF. The DNA of the CDR3 is TGCAGTGCTATCCCCGCGGACAGATCCTACGAGCAGTACTTC.

The J gene is TRBJ2-4, the V gene TRBV3-1; D might be TRBD1 (6 bases). This CDR3 spans 15 amino acids. Trimming removed 5 bases from V and 0 bases from J, with 11 bases in between. Germline-derived CDR1 and CDR2 are LGHDT and YNNKEL (reference sequence). For the CDR3, the DNA is TGTGCCAGCAGCAGGGACACCATAGCCAAAAACATTCAGTACTTC. Its protein product is CASSRDTIAKNIQYF. Full variable domain (remainder filled in from reference TRBV3-1 and TRBJ2-4): DTAVSQTPKYLVTQMGNDKSIKCEQNLGHDTMYWYKQDSKKFLKIMFSYNNKELIINETVPNRFSPKSPDKAHLNLHINSLELGDSAVYFCASSRDTIAKNIQYFGAGTRLSVL.

This clonotype was recorded many times. This chain connects TRBV4-1 to TRBJ2-5; unclear D gene. This CDR3 contains 15 residues. The V and J ends lost 1 base and 1 base respectively, with 10 bases between them. Germline CDR1 MGHRA, CDR2 YSYEKL. This CDR3 is CASSQVSSVQETQYF. DNA of the CDR3: TGCGCCAGCAGCCAAGTTTCGTCGGTCCAAGAGACCCAGTACTTC.

In its sample, this clonotype was seen a few times. The genes are TRBV10-3 and TRBJ2-7, with 10 bases aligning to TRBD2. This CDR3 region has 14 residues. With 6 bases clipped from V and 1 base from J, the junction kept 3 bases outside the gene matches. CDR1 and CDR2 (germline): ENHRY, SYGVKD. The CDR3 DNA sequence: TGTGCCATCAGCTGGACTAGCGGTTCCTACGAGCAGTACTTC. This translates into CAISWTSGSYEQYF.

This clonotype was seen at least ten times. The V call is TRBV2, the J call TRBJ2-1; the match to TRBD2 covers 13 bases. Germline V lookup: CDR1 SNHLY, CDR2 FYNNEI. The CDR3 is made up of 17 amino acids. V lost 5 bases and J lost 7; bases outside the gene matches: 11. Here the CDR3 reads CASSKLAGGARGNEQFF. The CDR3 bases are TGTGCCAGCAGTAAACTAGCGGGGGGGGCCCGGGGTAATGAGCAGTTCTTC.

CDR3 sequence (DNA): TGTGCCAGCAGCTCGACAGCGATGTTAGGCTACACCTTC. Translation gives CASSSTAMLGYTF. The chain uses TRBV7-3 and TRBJ1-2; D possibly corresponds to TRBD1 (5 bases). This CDR3 contains 13 residues. V gave up 4 bases and J gave up 8 bases, with 14 bases separating them. Germline V gene sequence: CDR1 SGHTA, CDR2 FQGTGA.

This clonotype was seen just once. A read error may account for a junction end that differs from germline. The CDR3 reads CACSLADRSYEQYF. The CDR3 region has the DNA TGTGCCTGCAGCCTCGCAGACAGGAGTTACGAGCAGTACTTC. The V and J genes are TRBV9 and TRBJ2-5, with D maybe TRBD1 (6 bases). The J call may not be correct, given that the DNA end is closer to TRBJ2-7. The CDR3 has 14 residues. Germline V CDR1 and CDR2: SGDLS, YYNGEE.

As concerns this clonotype: One junction end does not reproduce the germline sequence, and a read error may be involved. V usage is TRBV6-1 and J usage is TRBJ2-3; TRBD1 aligns across 10 bases. This CDR3 comprises 14 residues. Germline-derived CDR1 and CDR2 are MNHNS and SASEGT. CDR3 sequence reads: CAGSGQGGTDTQYF. The CDR3 nucleotides read TGTGCCGGCAGTGGACAGGGGGGCACAGATACGCAGTATTTT.

This clonotype was recorded many times. Since a much larger clone is just one base distant, this may be a read error. V is TRBV6-6 and J is TRBJ2-5; D gene unclear. The V end was cut by 0 bases, the J end by 11 bases, with 25 bases between. The CDR3 is 17 amino acids. CDR1 and CDR2 from the germline V gene are MNHNY and SVGAGI (reference sequence). The CDR3 DNA sequence: TGTGCCAGCAGTTACTCGACTCGGCTACGCATGGGGAATGAGCAGTACTTC. The encoded protein is CASSYSTRLRMGNEQYF.

The chain uses TRBV7-2 and TRBJ2-7; 9 bases map to TRBD2. CDR1 is SGHTA and CDR2 is FQGNSA in the germline V gene. The CDR3 runs to 17 residues. With 5 bases clipped from V and 4 bases from J, the junction kept 15 bases outside the gene matches. The CDR3 reads CASSKPGRTSVAYEQYF. CDR3 bases: TGTGCCAGCAGCAAGCCCGGGAGGACTAGCGTCGCTTACGAGCAGTACTTC.

The rearrangement joins TRBV7-9 to TRBJ2-6; possible D gene TRBD1, 6 bases. Germline V gene data show CDR1 as SEHNR and CDR2 as FQNEAQ (reference sequence). The V end lost 2 bases, the J end lost 2 bases, and 10 bases lay between the germline ends. The CDR3 is 16 residues long. The CDR3 sequence: CASSLYRETGANVLTF. CDR3 in DNA: TGTGCCAGCAGCTTATACAGGGAGACTGGGGCCAACGTCCTGACTTTC.

The V and J genes are TRBV7-2 and TRBJ2-7; D might be TRBD1 or TRBD2, each matching 7 bases. The CDR3 consists of 16 residues. The V and J ends lost 1 base and 5 bases respectively, with 18 bases between them. CDR1 and CDR2 (germline): SGHTA, FQGNSA. The CDR3 DNA reads as TGTGCCAGCAGCTTAGAGAGGGCAGGGGGGGCGAACGAGCAGTACTTC. Translated, it gives CASSLERAGGANEQYF.

The table lists this clonotype with a few counts. The V gene is TRBV29-1, the J gene TRBJ2-1, with a tentative D call TRBD1 (5 bases). Germline assignment: CDR1 SQVTM and CDR2 ANQGSEA. This CDR3 comprises 14 residues. The V end was cut by 1 base, the J end by 5 bases, with 12 bases between. This chain's CDR3 is CSVEVQARNNEQFF. CDR3 bases: TGCAGCGTTGAAGTACAGGCAAGGAACAATGAGCAGTTCTTC.

The genes are TRBV7-9 and TRBJ2-3; D possibly corresponds to TRBD2 (6 bases). V lost 7 bases, J lost 0 bases, and 11 bases lay in between. The CDR3 spans 14 residues. Germline loops: CDR1 SEHNR, CDR2 FQNEAQ (reference sequence). The CDR3 nucleotides read TGTGCCAGCATGGGCGGGGTGAGCACAGATACGCAGTATTTT. Its protein product is CASMGGVSTDTQYF. Full variable domain (remainder filled in from reference TRBV7-9 and TRBJ2-3): DTGVSQNPRHKITKRGQNVTFRCDPISEHNRLYWYRQTLGQGPEFLTYFQNEAQLEKSRLLSDRFSAERPKGSFSTLEIQRTEQGDSAMYLCASMGGVSTDTQYFGPGTRLTVL.

This clonotype came up many times. The rearrangement uses TRBV7-2 and TRBJ2-1, with D unresolved. V lost 5 bases to trimming and J lost 2 bases, with 7 bases between them. CDR1 and CDR2 from the germline V gene are SGHTA and FQGNSA. This CDR3 has 13 residues. This CDR3 is CASSLTTYNEQFF. DNA of the CDR3: TGTGCCAGCAGCCTGACGACCTACAATGAGCAGTTCTTC.

As DNA, the CDR3 is TGCGCCAGCAGCCAAGTGGTAGGGGGACCCGACGAGCAGTACTTC. This encodes CASSQVVGGPDEQYF. The J gene is TRBJ2-7, the V gene TRBV4-3, with a tentative D call TRBD1 (6 bases). The CDR3 contains 15 residues. V was cut by 1 base and J by 5 bases, with 15 bases left in between. Germline CDR1 is LGHNA and CDR2 is YSLEER.

V usage is TRBV6-2 or TRBV6-3 and J usage is TRBJ2-7; D is uncertain. CDR1 and CDR2 (germline): MNHEY, SVGEGT. The V end lost 5 bases, the J end lost 7 bases, and 21 bases lay between the germline ends. This CDR3 spans 15 amino acids. This CDR3 reads CASSPRVRPTNEQYF. In DNA form, the CDR3 reads TGTGCCAGCAGTCCTCGGGTCCGCCCGACCAATGAGCAGTACTTC.

The V call is TRBV20-1, the J call TRBJ2-1, with D perhaps TRBD2 (6 bases). Germline loops: CDR1 DFQATT, CDR2 SNEGSKA (reference sequence). This CDR3 is built from 14 residues. Trimming pared 5 bases from V and 0 bases from J, leaving 11 bases between. The CDR3 nucleotides read TGCAGTGCTGGAGGGCCCTTCTCCTACAATGAGCAGTTCTTC. Translated: CSAGGPFSYNEQFF.

The genes are TRBV7-2 and TRBJ1-2; TRBD1 is a possible D gene (5 bases). Between the trimmed V and J ends, which lost 5 bases and 8 bases, there was a span of 15 bases. CDR1 and CDR2 (germline): SGHTA, FQGNSA. The CDR3 loop spans 13 amino acids. The CDR3 nucleotides are TGTGCCAGCAGCCCCGAGGGACTCTGGGGCTACACCTTC. As protein: CASSPEGLWGYTF.

V is TRBV5-6 and J is TRBJ1-1; D is unclear. The germline V gene has CDR1 SGHDT and CDR2 YYEEEE. V lost 5 bases and J 3 bases, leaving 8 bases between the germline ends. CDR3 size: 12 residues. This CDR3 is CASSIRDTEAFF. As DNA, the CDR3 is TGTGCCAGCAGTATTAGGGACACTGAAGCTTTCTTT. Using reference TRBV5-6 and TRBJ1-1 for the parts outside the CDR3, the full variable domain is DAGVTQSPTHLIKTRGQQVTLRCSPKSGHDTVSWYQQALGQGPQFIFQYYEEEERQRGNFPDRFSGHQFPNYSSELNVNALLLGDSALYLCASSIRDTEAFFGQGTRLTVV.

The count of this clonotype is one. The germline gene is not matched at one end of the junction; a read error may be the cause. The chain recombines TRBV11-2 with TRBJ2-4, with D perhaps being TRBD1 or TRBD2 (5 bases each). Gene TRBJ2-7 matches the end of the DNA better, so the J call may be wrong. Germline V lookup: CDR1 SGHAT, CDR2 FQNNGV. The CDR3 consists of 15 residues. CDR3 sequence (DNA): TGTGCCGGCAGCACGGACGGGACCGAAACCTACGAGCAGTACTTC. Translated, it gives CAGSTDGTETYEQYF.

The chain is built from TRBV18 and TRBJ2-7; the D is unclear. Germline CDR1 and CDR2: KGHSH and LQKENI. This CDR3 has 14 amino acids. V was pared by 0 bases and J by 7 bases, with 13 bases between. CDR3 bases: TGTGCCAGCTCACCACCAATAGGCGTCTGGGAGCAGTACTTC. It yields the protein CASSPPIGVWEQYF.

The chain recombines TRBV14 with TRBJ2-7; TRBD2 agrees at 9 bases. Per germline, CDR1 SGHDN and CDR2 FVKESK. V trimming: 5 bases; J trimming: 7 bases; junction bases outside the gene matches: 9. The CDR3 extends over 14 amino acids. CDR3 DNA sequence: TGTGCCAGCAGCGCCGGACTAGCGTGGGAAGAGCAGTACTTC. It is translated as CASSAGLAWEEQYF.

The chain links TRBV7-9 to TRBJ1-4, with D possibly matching TRBD1 (5 bases). Trimming cost V 3 bases and J 3 bases, with 11 bases left between them. From germline, CDR1 is SEHNR and CDR2 FQNEAQ (reference sequence). CDR3 length: 15 amino acids. CDR3 in DNA: TGTGCCAGCAGCTTCAACAGGTTCGCTAATGAAAAACTGTTTTTT. This codes for CASSFNRFANEKLFF.

The chain links TRBV20-1 to TRBJ2-7; no clear D gene. This CDR3 is built from 13 residues. Germline-derived CDR1 and CDR2 are DFQATT and SNEGSKA (reference sequence). Trimming shortened V by 6 bases and J by 3 bases, and 15 bases separated the two germline ends. CDR3 DNA sequence: TGCAGTGCCCCCCTCCAGACCAACTACGAGCAGTACTTC. It specifies CSAPLQTNYEQYF.

The chain uses TRBV25-1 and TRBJ2-1, with a possible D match to TRBD2 (6 bases). Per the germline V gene, CDR1 is MGHDK and CDR2 is SYGVNS. V lost 1 base, J lost 8 bases, and 9 bases lay in between. CDR3 length: 13 residues. The CDR3 is CASSEWRDDEQFF. CDR3 in DNA: TGTGCCAGCAGTGAATGGAGGGACGATGAGCAGTTCTTC.